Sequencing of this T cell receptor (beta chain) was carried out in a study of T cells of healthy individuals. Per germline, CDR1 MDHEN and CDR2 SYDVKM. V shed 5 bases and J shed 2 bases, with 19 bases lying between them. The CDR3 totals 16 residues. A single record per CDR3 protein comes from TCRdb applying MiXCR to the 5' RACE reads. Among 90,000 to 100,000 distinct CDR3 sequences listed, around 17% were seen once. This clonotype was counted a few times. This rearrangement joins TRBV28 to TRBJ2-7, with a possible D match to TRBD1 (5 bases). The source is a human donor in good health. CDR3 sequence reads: CASSPRTGVGAYEQYF. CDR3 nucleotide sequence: TGTGCCAGCAGTCCAAGGACCGGAGTAGGGGCCTACGAGCAGTACTTC.